This entry is about one T cell receptor beta chain. Its antigen is currently unknown. Trimming removed 6 bases from V and 0 bases from J, with 6 bases in between. There are 13 residues in the CDR3. The germline CDR1 and CDR2 sequences are MDHEN and SYDVKM. The sample is drawn from a study of Ad26.COV2.S vaccination and SARS-CoV-2 variants. Looking at the study overall: Into the muscle, Ad26.COV2.S was dosed once or twice, 56 days apart.

Sequenced by immunoSEQ multiplex PCR; TCRdb stores in-frame clones only, minus some. The sample has a few hundred thousand clones, 85% to 90% seen once. Treatment: roughly 19 received Ad26.COV2.S at low or high dose, single or two shots; 5 received placebo; per-sample allocation not given. It was on day 63 after the first vaccine or placebo injection that samples were taken. Findings and limits, study-wide: A substantial breadth of spike-specific CD8+ and CD4+ T cell responses after vaccination has been reported.

V gene TRBV28 combines with J gene TRBJ1-5; no definite D call. This TCR came from a person aged 18-65 years who received the Ad26.COV2.S COVID-19 vaccine or a placebo. The specimen comprised peripheral blood, sampled in a trial of Ad26.COV2.S vaccine versus placebo. CDR3 sequence (DNA): TGTGCCAGCAGGACAAATAGCAATCAGCCCCAGCATTTT. Its protein product is CASRTNSNQPQHF.